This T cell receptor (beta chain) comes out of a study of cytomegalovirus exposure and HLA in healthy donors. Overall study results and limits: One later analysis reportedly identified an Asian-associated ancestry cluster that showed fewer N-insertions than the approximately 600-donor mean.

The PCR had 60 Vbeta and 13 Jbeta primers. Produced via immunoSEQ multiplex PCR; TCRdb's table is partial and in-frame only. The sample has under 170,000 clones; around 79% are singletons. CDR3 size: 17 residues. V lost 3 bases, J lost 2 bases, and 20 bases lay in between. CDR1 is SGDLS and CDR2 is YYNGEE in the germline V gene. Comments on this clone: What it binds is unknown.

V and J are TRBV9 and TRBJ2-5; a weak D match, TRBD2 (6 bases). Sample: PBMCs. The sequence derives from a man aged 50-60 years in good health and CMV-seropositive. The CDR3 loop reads CASSDGTPGGVQETQYF. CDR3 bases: TGTGCCAGCAGCGACGGGACTCCCGGGGGAGTGCAAGAGACCCAGTACTTC.